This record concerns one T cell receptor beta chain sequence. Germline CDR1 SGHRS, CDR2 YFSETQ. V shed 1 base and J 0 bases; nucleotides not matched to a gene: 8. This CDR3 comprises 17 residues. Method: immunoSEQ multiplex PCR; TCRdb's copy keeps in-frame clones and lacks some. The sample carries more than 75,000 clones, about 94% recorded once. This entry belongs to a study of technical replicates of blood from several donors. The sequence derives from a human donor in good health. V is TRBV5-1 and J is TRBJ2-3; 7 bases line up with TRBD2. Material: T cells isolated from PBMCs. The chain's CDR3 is CASSLYFGGSSTDTQYF. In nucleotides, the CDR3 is TGCGCCAGCAGCTTGTATTTCGGCGGGAGTAGCACAGATACGCAGTATTTT.